Listed below are T cell receptor beta chains from one sample, sequenced in a study of cytomegalovirus exposure and HLA in healthy donors. Using immunoSEQ multiplex PCR, the repertoire was profiled, and TCRdb retains in-frame clones only, with some absent. The sample records more than 100,000 clones, roughly 80% being singletons. The sample consisted of PBMCs. The source of these receptors is a young man in good health and CMV-seronegative. The CDR3 runs from the conserved cysteine through the conserved F or W. A D gene is named only where the DNA matches it firmly. Expanded clones are given a class, and other clones once, few, many or no size at all.

d_call | j_call | clone_size | v_call | cdr3_nt | cdr3_aa
- | TRBJ1-5 | - | TRBV6-1 | TGTGCCAGCAGTGAAAGTAACAGGGCTAAGCCCCAGCATTTT | CASSESNRAKPQHF
- | TRBJ2-1 | - | TRBV27 | TGTGCCAGCAGTTCCTCCCTTGGGGGGGCGATTGAGCAGTTCTTC | CASSSSLGGAIEQFF
- | TRBJ2-7 | - | TRBV15 | TGTGCCACCAGCAGGGAGGGTGGCTACGAGCAGTACTTC | CATSREGGYEQYF
- | TRBJ2-6 | - | TRBV30 | TGTGCCTGGGTGCCTGGCGGACAGCGCTCTGGGGCCAACGTCCTGACTTTC | CAWVPGGQRSGANVLTF
- | TRBJ1-6 | few | TRBV19 | TGTGCCAGTAGTATCCGTGCGGCGGTGAGCTCCTATAATTCACCCCTCCACTTT | CASSIRAAVSSYNSPLHF
TRBD1 | TRBJ1-5 | - | TRBV4-1 | TGCGCCAGCAGCCACGGACAGGGGGGCAATCAGCCCCAGCATTTT | CASSHGQGGNQPQHF
TRBD1 | TRBJ1-1 | - | TRBV2 | TGTGCCAGCAGTAAGTGGACAGGAAAAACTGAAGCTTTCTTT | CASSKWTGKTEAFF
- | TRBJ1-4 | - | TRBV7-2 | TGTGCCAGCAGCCGGGGGGGCACAGACGAAAAACTGTTTTTT | CASSRGGTDEKLFF
TRBD2 | TRBJ2-3 | - | TRBV29-1 | TGCAGCGTCGAAGGTAGCGGGATTACAGATACGCAGTATTTT | CSVEGSGITDTQYF
TRBD1 | TRBJ1-1 | - | TRBV7-2 | TGTGCCAGCAGCTTAGTAGCAACAGGGGTTGTGCCGAACACTGAAGCTTTCTTT | CASSLVATGVVPNTEAFF
TRBD2 | TRBJ2-4 | - | TRBV5-1 | TGCGCCAGCAGCCCCGAGGGTGGCGGGGGGGCCGTGACCAAAAACAGTCAGTACTTC | CASSPEGGGGAVTKNSQYF
TRBD1 | TRBJ1-1 | - | TRBV5-1 | TGCGCCAGCAGCTATACAGGGGGCGGTTTGGGTGAGGCTTTCTTT | CASSYTGGGLGEAFF
TRBD1 | TRBJ2-7 | - | TRBV7-6 | TGTGCCAGCAGCTTAGTTTCCGGACAGGCTCCTTCGCACGAGCAGTACTTC | CASSLVSGQAPSHEQYF
TRBD1 | TRBJ1-2 | - | TRBV27 | TGTGCCAGCAGTTTAAGGGGGGTGGGACAGGACCTTAACTATGGCTACACCTTC | CASSLRGVGQDLNYGYTF
TRBD2 | TRBJ2-7 | - | TRBV9 | TGTGCCAGCAGCGGGGGGACTAGCGGGGGCTACGAGCAGTACTTC | CASSGGTSGGYEQYF
- | TRBJ2-5 | - | TRBV7-5 | TGTGTCAGAAGCTTACAGTGGTGGGGGCACGGGGAGACCCAGTACTTC | CVRSLQWWGHGETQYF
TRBD2 | TRBJ2-3 | - | TRBV7-6 | TGTGCCAGCAGCGGAGCGGGGACAGATACGCAGTATTTT | CASSGAGTDTQYF
- | TRBJ1-1 | once | TRBV5-1 | TGCGCCAGCAGCTTGGGGCAGGGACTTGGCGTGAACACTGAAGCTTTCTTT | CASSLGQGLGVNTEAFF
TRBD1 | TRBJ1-1 | - | TRBV19 | TGTGCCAGTAGTTCCTGGACAGGGGAAGCTTTCTTT | CASSSWTGEAFF
TRBD2 | TRBJ2-5 | - | TRBV18 | TGTGCCAGCTCACCACCGATTTCGGGTCCGGGACTAGCGGGTACGGGCCAAGAGACCCAGTACTTC | CASSPPISGPGLAGTGQETQYF
TRBD1 | TRBJ2-7 | once | TRBV10-1 | TGCGCCAGCAGTGGGACAGGGCTCTACGAGCAGTACTTC | CASSGTGLYEQYF
- | TRBJ1-5 | - | TRBV2 | TGTGCCAGCAGTGAAGCGCAGGGGCGAGGTCAGCCCCAGCATTTT | CASSEAQGRGQPQHF
TRBD1 | TRBJ2-5 | - | TRBV7-9 | TGTTCCAGCAGCCCCACCTTGGACAGGGGCAAAGGGGAGACCCAGTACTTC | CSSSPTLDRGKGETQYF
TRBD2 | TRBJ2-7 | - | TRBV6-5 | TGTGCCAGCAGTCCGGGAGGGGACGAGCAGTACTTC | CASSPGGDEQYF
- | TRBJ2-1 | - | TRBV4-1 | TGCGCCAGCAGCACTGGCCCAGGCAATGAGCAGTTCTTC | CASSTGPGNEQFF
TRBD1 | TRBJ1-2 | - | TRBV14 | TGTGCCAGCAGCCTCCAAAACAGGGGGAAGGTTTATGGCTACACCTTC | CASSLQNRGKVYGYTF
- | TRBJ1-1 | - | TRBV25-1 | TGTGCCAGCAGTACCATCTGGGGGGGGGTCACTGAAGCTTTCTTT | CASSTIWGGVTEAFF
- | TRBJ1-6 | few | TRBV6-5 | TGTGCCAGCAGTGCATTAGATAATTCACCCCTCCACTTT | CASSALDNSPLHF
- | TRBJ2-7 | - | TRBV30 | TGTGCCTGGAGTTCTGGGGCGGGGGCTACGATTTCCTACGAGCAGTACTTC | CAWSSGAGATISYEQYF
- | TRBJ1-4 | - | TRBV19 | TGTGCCAGTACGAGGTCCGTGTGGGTGACTAATGAAAAACTGTTTTTT | CASTRSVWVTNEKLFF